This TCR beta chain came from a study of T cell responses to AZD1222 COVID-19 vaccine. Sequenced by immunoSEQ multiplex PCR; TCRdb stores in-frame clones only, minus some. The sample holds about 120,000 clones, roughly 90% seen once. CDR1 and CDR2 (germline): LNHNV, YYDKDF (reference sequence). CDR3 size: 18 residues. V shed 8 bases and J 0 bases; nucleotides not matched to a gene: 11. The receptor was derived from an adult in good health. The chain combines TRBV15 with TRBJ2-3; TRBD2 matches at 13 bases. The specimen comprised peripheral blood, sampled on day 0 of AZD1222 vaccination. CDR3: CATPETSGRAQSTDTQYF. The CDR3 DNA is TGTGCCACCCCAGAAACTAGCGGGAGGGCCCAGAGCACAGATACGCAGTATTTT.